The 14 T cell receptor beta chains in this list originate from one sample, sequenced in a study of blood T cell repertoires in COVID-19 (dated by TCRdb to 2020 to 2021). Receptor libraries were prepared by the immunoSEQ multiplex PCR assay. This is the immuneACCESS table as TCRdb keeps it, with only in-frame sequences that have V and J called. A part of the clones is gone; compared with another copy, unresolved V genes explain less than half, and the rest is unexplained. The sample table lists hundreds of thousands of clones, roughly 85% of them with a count of one. The ten largest clones add up to about 4.8% of the sample. Sequenced sample: PBMCs or T cells enriched from blood (not recorded which). The receptors derive from a woman aged 50 to 60 who had been exposed to COVID-19.

V and J are TRBV28 and TRBJ2-5, with 16 bases matching TRBD2. The V and J ends lost 4 bases and 5 bases, in that order; junction bases with no gene match: 7. The CDR3 totals 17 residues. Germline loops: CDR1 MDHEN, CDR2 SYDVKM. In DNA form, the CDR3 reads TGTGCCAGCAGTTCACCGGGACTAGCGGGGGGGAGGGAGACCCAGTACTTC. It yields the protein CASSSPGLAGGRETQYF. The variable domain in full, with the rest retrieved from reference TRBV28 and TRBJ2-5, is DVKVTQSSRYLVKRTGEKVFLECVQDMDHENMFWYRQDPGLGLRLIYFSYDVKMKEKGDIPEGYSVSREKKERFSLILESASTNQTSMYLCASSSPGLAGGRETQYFGPGTRLLVL.

The chain combines TRBV3-1 (or the pseudogene TRBV3-2) with TRBJ1-3; TRBD1 is a possible D gene (6 bases). Trimming cost V 2 bases and J 4 bases, with 12 bases left between them. The CDR3 is 15 residues long. Germline V gene sequence: CDR1 LGHDT, CDR2 YNNKEL (reference sequence). CDR3 residues: CASSQKPGQGNTIYF. CDR3 sequence (DNA): TGTGCCAGCAGCCAAAAACCTGGACAGGGAAACACCATATATTTT.

This chain links TRBV29-1 with TRBJ1-1, with D tentatively TRBD1 (5 bases). The germline CDR1 and CDR2 sequences are SQVTM and ANQGSEA. V shed 5 bases and J shed 4 bases, with 14 bases lying between them. The CDR3 spans 13 residues. The CDR3: CSVLGEGITEAFF. The CDR3 bases are TGCAGCGTTCTAGGGGAGGGGATCACTGAAGCTTTCTTT.

Only a few counts were recorded for this clone. The rearrangement uses TRBV11-2 and TRBJ2-7; a possible D gene is TRBD2 (7 bases). Per germline, CDR1 SGHAT and CDR2 FQNNGV. This CDR3 is 15 amino acids long. The V and J ends lost 7 bases and 1 base respectively, with 17 bases between them. DNA for the CDR3: TGTGCCAGCACGCCGGCGGGGGCTGTGTCCTACGAGCAGTACTTC. This gives the protein CASTPAGAVSYEQYF.

A few counts support this clone. This chain uses TRBV5-1 with TRBJ2-2; D uncertain. V lost 1 base and J 4 bases, leaving 8 bases between the germline ends. The germline gives CDR1 SGHRS, CDR2 YFSETQ. The CDR3 loop spans 14 amino acids. CDR3 sequence: CASSLSLGTGELFF. The CDR3 nucleotides are TGCGCCAGCAGCTTGAGTCTCGGCACCGGGGAGCTGTTTTTT.

With regard to this clone: Here the CDR3 omits its conserved ending phenylalanine or tryptophan, so a read error is the likely source. The DNA is left out, because the CDR3 cannot be placed on it with certainty; the CDR3 is given as TCRdb lists it. The chain joins TRBV5-5 to TRBJ1-2. Per the germline V gene, CDR1 is SGHKS and CDR2 is YYEKEE (reference sequence). The CDR3 numbers 11 amino acids, ends counted. CDR3 residues: CASSLPRGREC.

V usage is TRBV4-1 and J usage is TRBJ2-3, with 8 positions matching TRBD1. CDR3 length: 13 residues. Per germline, CDR1 MGHRA and CDR2 YSYEKL. The trim removed 5 bases at V and 6 bases at J, leaving 4 bases unmatched. CDR3 bases: TGCGCCAGCAGCACGAGACAGGGGGATACGCAGTATTTT. Translated, it gives CASSTRQGDTQYF.

The rearrangement links TRBV11-2 to TRBJ2-7, with a weak D call TRBD1 (6 bases). This CDR3 spans 14 amino acids. Deletions cut 5 bases from V and 3 bases from J, with 14 bases between. Germline V lookup: CDR1 SGHAT, CDR2 FQNNGV. The CDR3 nucleotides are TGTGCCAGCAGCGCAACACAGGGAGACTACGAGCAGTACTTC. Its translation: CASSATQGDYEQYF.

The genes are TRBV4-3 and TRBJ2-7; TRBD2 aligns across 14 bases. The J segment lost 2 bases and the V segment lost 0 bases, leaving 6 bases of the junction unmatched. CDR3 size: 18 residues. Per the germline V gene, CDR1 is LGHNA and CDR2 is YSLEER. The DNA of the CDR3 is TGCGCCAGCAGCCAAGACTGGACTAGCGGGGGGCGACCCTACGAGCAGTACTTC. Its translation is CASSQDWTSGGRPYEQYF.

The chain couples TRBV30 to TRBJ2-1; TRBD1 matches 11 bases. CDR1 is GTSNPN and CDR2 is SVGIG in the germline V gene (reference sequence). The CDR3 is made up of 16 amino acids. The trim removed 4 bases at V and 4 bases at J, leaving 9 bases unmatched. This CDR3 is CAWTTKGQGGYNEQFF. As DNA, the CDR3 is TGTGCCTGGACCACCAAGGGACAGGGGGGTTACAATGAGCAGTTCTTC. Drawing the rest from reference TRBV30 and TRBJ2-1, the complete variable domain is SQTIHQWPATLVQPVGSPLSLECTVEGTSNPNLYWYRQAAGRGLQLLFYSVGIGQISSEVPQNLSASRPQDRQFILSSKKLLLSDSGFYLCAWTTKGQGGYNEQFFGPGTRLTVL.

The rearrangement uses TRBV10-2 and TRBJ2-7; TRBD2 aligns across 9 bases. Germline CDR1 and CDR2: WSHSY and SAAADI. Unmatched junction bases numbered 8, after V lost 8 bases and J lost 3 bases. The CDR3 spans 14 residues. CDR3: CASRKQAGGYEQYF. The DNA for the CDR3 is TGCGCCAGCCGAAAGCAAGCGGGGGGCTACGAGCAGTACTTC.

The rearrangement uses TRBV13 and TRBJ2-6; 9 bases align to TRBD1. The CDR3 length is 16 residues. Per the germline V gene, CDR1 is PRHDT and CDR2 is FYEKMQ (reference sequence). Losses at the gene ends were 4 bases for V and 3 bases for J; bases not matched to a gene: 4. The CDR3 coding sequence is TGTGCCAGCAGCTCACAGGGGGCGAGTGGGGCCAACGTCCTGACTTTC. This sequence encodes CASSSQGASGANVLTF. The variable domain in full, completed from reference TRBV13 and TRBJ2-6, reads AAGVIQSPRHLIKEKRETATLKCYPIPRHDTVYWYQQGPGQDPQFLISFYEKMQSDKGSIPDRFSAQQFSDYHSELNMSSLELGDSALYFCASSSQGASGANVLTFGAGSRLTVL.

This sequence joins TRBV7-9 and TRBJ1-2; tentatively, D is TRBD1 (5 bases). V gave up 1 base and J gave up 7 bases, with 16 bases separating them. CDR3 length equals 15 residues. The germline CDR1 and CDR2 sequences are SEHNR and FQNEAQ (reference sequence). CDR3 bases: TGTGCCAGCAGCTTAGAGCAGGGACTAGCCGCTGGCTACACCTTC. Its protein is CASSLEQGLAAGYTF.

The V call is TRBV11-2, the J call TRBJ2-7, with D possibly matching TRBD1 (5 bases). V gave up 1 base and J gave up 3 bases, with 7 bases separating them. Germline V gene lookup returns CDR1 SGHAT and CDR2 FQNNGV. This CDR3 is built from 13 residues. The CDR3 loop reads CASSLAQGYEQYF. The CDR3 nucleotides read TGTGCCAGCAGCTTAGCCCAGGGCTACGAGCAGTACTTC. Full variable domain (outside the CDR3, taken from reference TRBV11-2 and TRBJ2-7): EAGVAQSPRYKIIEKRQSVAFWCNPISGHATLYWYQQILGQGPKLLIQFQNNGVVDDSQLPKDRFSAERLKGVDSTLKIQPAKLEDSAVYLCASSLAQGYEQYFGPGTRLTVT.